A selection of T cell receptor beta chains follows, all from one sample in a study of PD-L1 blockade in urothelial cancer. Produced via immunoSEQ multiplex PCR; TCRdb's table is partial and in-frame only. The data show fewer than 30,000 clones, with less than 90% seen just once and around 10% held by the top ten. The source material was PBMCs, sampled around atezolizumab (anti-PD-L1) treatment. Source of these receptors: a man between 65 and 85 years old with urothelial cancer. The CDR3 runs from the conserved cysteine through the conserved F or W. A D gene is named only where the DNA matches it firmly. Clone size, where shown, is once, few, many, or a class for clones that have expanded.

v_gene: TRBV19
abundance: NA
d_gene: NA
j_gene: TRBJ2-7
CDR3nt: TGTGCCAGTAGTATAAGTGAGTACGAGCAGTACTTC
CDR3aa: CASSISEYEQYF

v_gene: TRBV28
abundance: NA
d_gene: TRBD1
j_gene: TRBJ1-2
CDR3nt: TGTGCCAGCAGTTCCGCCCGGGGACAGGGATTCGGCTACACCTTC
CDR3aa: CASSSARGQGFGYTF

v_gene: TRBV2
abundance: NA
d_gene: TRBD1
j_gene: TRBJ2-2
CDR3nt: TGTGCCAGCAGTACGACAGGGGCGGACACCGGGGAGCTGTTTTTT
CDR3aa: CASSTTGADTGELFF

v_gene: TRBV27
abundance: NA
d_gene: NA
j_gene: TRBJ2-2
CDR3nt: TGTGCCAGCAGCCGTCCGGCCGGGGAGCTGTTTTTT
CDR3aa: CASSRPAGELFF

v_gene: TRBV5-1
abundance: NA
d_gene: TRBD1
j_gene: TRBJ2-3
CDR3nt: TGCGCCAGCAGCACATGGACAGGGAGCACAGATACGCAGTATTTT
CDR3aa: CASSTWTGSTDTQYF

v_gene: TRBV19
abundance: once
d_gene: NA
j_gene: TRBJ1-1
CDR3nt: TGTGCCAGCCGGCTTGACAGATCAAGGACTGAAGCTTTCTTT
CDR3aa: CASRLDRSRTEAFF

v_gene: TRBV18
abundance: NA
d_gene: NA
j_gene: TRBJ1-5
CDR3nt: TGTGCCAGCTCACGAGAACAGGAGGGGCAGCCCCAGCATTTT
CDR3aa: CASSREQEGQPQHF

v_gene: TRBV2
abundance: few
d_gene: NA
j_gene: TRBJ1-3
CDR3nt: TGTGCCAGCGGCGGGGCTCCTGGAAACACCATATATTTT
CDR3aa: CASGGAPGNTIYF

v_gene: TRBV6-5
abundance: NA
d_gene: NA
j_gene: TRBJ2-6
CDR3nt: TGTGCCAGCAGTACGACAGCGACTGGGGCCAACGTCCTGACTTTC
CDR3aa: CASSTTATGANVLTF

v_gene: TRBV14
abundance: once
d_gene: TRBD1
j_gene: TRBJ2-7
CDR3nt: TGTGCCAGCAGATCGGGACAGGGGGGCCACGAGCAGTACTTC
CDR3aa: CASRSGQGGHEQYF

v_gene: TRBV19
abundance: NA
d_gene: NA
j_gene: TRBJ1-5
CDR3nt: TGTGCCAGTACCGGGGTCCCTTGGGTCGAGAAGGGCGGTCAGCCCCAGCATTTT
CDR3aa: CASTGVPWVEKGGQPQHF

v_gene: TRBV27
abundance: NA
d_gene: NA
j_gene: TRBJ1-4
CDR3nt: TGTGCCAGCAGTTTAGAGGGCATTAATGAAAAACTGTTTTTT
CDR3aa: CASSLEGINEKLFF

v_gene: TRBV19
abundance: NA
d_gene: TRBD1
j_gene: TRBJ1-4
CDR3nt: TGTGCCACCGGGACAGGGGTATCGAATGAAAAACTGTTTTTT
CDR3aa: CATGTGVSNEKLFF

v_gene: TRBV7-6
abundance: NA
d_gene: TRBD1
j_gene: TRBJ1-4
CDR3nt: TGTGCCAGCAGCTCCGGGACAGGGAATGAAAAACTGTTTTTT
CDR3aa: CASSSGTGNEKLFF

v_gene: TRBV28
abundance: NA
d_gene: TRBD1
j_gene: TRBJ2-2
CDR3nt: TGTGCCAGCAGGCGTCCCGGGACAGAGAACACCGGGGAGCTGTTTTTT
CDR3aa: CASRRPGTENTGELFF

v_gene: TRBV7-2
abundance: NA
d_gene: NA
j_gene: TRBJ1-3
CDR3nt: TGTGCCAGCAGCCAGAACGCTGGAAACACCATATATTTT
CDR3aa: CASSQNAGNTIYF

v_gene: TRBV29-1
abundance: NA
d_gene: NA
j_gene: TRBJ2-5
CDR3nt: TGCAGCGTCGTGGAGGGAGGAGAGACCCAGTACTTC
CDR3aa: CSVVEGGETQYF

v_gene: TRBV30
abundance: NA
d_gene: TRBD2
j_gene: TRBJ2-1
CDR3nt: TGTGCCTGGAGTGTTTTTGGTAGCGGGATCTTTGGGCAGTTCTTC
CDR3aa: CAWSVFGSGIFGQFF

v_gene: TRBV28
abundance: NA
d_gene: NA
j_gene: TRBJ2-2
CDR3nt: TGTGCCAGCCGGGGTGGCAGGGGCAACACCGGGGAGCTGTTTTTT
CDR3aa: CASRGGRGNTGELFF

v_gene: TRBV15
abundance: NA
d_gene: NA
j_gene: TRBJ1-5
CDR3nt: TGTGCCACCAGCAGAGATCTTGGAGGAAGTGGGAATCAGCCCCAGCATTTT
CDR3aa: CATSRDLGGSGNQPQHF

v_gene: TRBV19
abundance: NA
d_gene: NA
j_gene: TRBJ1-1
CDR3nt: TGTGCCAGTAGTATTCAGGGAATCAACACTGAAGCTTTCTTT
CDR3aa: CASSIQGINTEAFF

v_gene: TRBV18
abundance: NA
d_gene: TRBD2
j_gene: TRBJ2-2
CDR3nt: TGTGCCAGCTCACCAACCGGGACTAGCGGGATAACCGGGGAGCTGTTTTTT
CDR3aa: CASSPTGTSGITGELFF

v_gene: TRBV7-2
abundance: NA
d_gene: NA
j_gene: TRBJ1-4
CDR3nt: TGTGCCAGCAGCTTAGGCCAGGGGAATGAAAAACTGTTTTTT
CDR3aa: CASSLGQGNEKLFF

v_gene: TRBV5-1
abundance: NA
d_gene: TRBD1
j_gene: TRBJ2-7
CDR3nt: TGCGCCAGCAGCTTGGGACAGGGGGAATACGAGCAGTACTTC
CDR3aa: CASSLGQGEYEQYF

v_gene: TRBV6-1
abundance: NA
d_gene: NA
j_gene: TRBJ1-3
CDR3nt: TGTGCCAGCAGTGGTAACGGTGAGAATGGAAACACCATATATTTT
CDR3aa: CASSGNGENGNTIYF

v_gene: TRBV18
abundance: once
d_gene: TRBD1
j_gene: TRBJ2-2
CDR3nt: TGTGCCAGCTCACCACGACAGGGGCAAACCGGGGAGCTGTTTTTT
CDR3aa: CASSPRQGQTGELFF

v_gene: TRBV14
abundance: NA
d_gene: TRBD2
j_gene: TRBJ2-1
CDR3nt: TGTGCCAGCAGCTTCGGGACTAGCTCTTACAATGAGCAGTTCTTC
CDR3aa: CASSFGTSSYNEQFF

v_gene: TRBV6-6
abundance: once
d_gene: NA
j_gene: TRBJ1-4
CDR3nt: TGTGCCAGCAGCTCGGGGAATGAAAAACTGTTTTTT
CDR3aa: CASSSGNEKLFF

v_gene: TRBV19
abundance: NA
d_gene: TRBD1
j_gene: TRBJ1-3
CDR3nt: TGTGCCAGTACCCCGGACAGGGACGGAAACACCATATATTTT
CDR3aa: CASTPDRDGNTIYF

v_gene: TRBV7-9
abundance: NA
d_gene: TRBD1
j_gene: TRBJ1-1
CDR3nt: TGTGCCAGCAGACCGGGACAGGGGGCGTTGAGGAACACTGAAGCTTTCTTT
CDR3aa: CASRPGQGALRNTEAFF

v_gene: TRBV5-4
abundance: few
d_gene: NA
j_gene: TRBJ2-1
CDR3nt: TGTGCCAGCAGCTTGGAGGTAGCCAGTAGGGGCAATGAGCAGTTCTTC
CDR3aa: CASSLEVASRGNEQFF

v_gene: TRBV5-1
abundance: NA
d_gene: NA
j_gene: TRBJ2-7
CDR3nt: TGCGCCAGCAGCTGGAGGGGGCTGAGGGCCTACGAGCAGTACTTC
CDR3aa: CASSWRGLRAYEQYF

v_gene: TRBV4-1
abundance: NA
d_gene: NA
j_gene: TRBJ1-1
CDR3nt: TGCGCCAGCAGCCAAGATACGAGAATCCAAGCTTTCTTT
CDR3aa: CASSQDTRIQAFF

v_gene: TRBV18
abundance: NA
d_gene: NA
j_gene: TRBJ1-2
CDR3nt: TGTGCCAGCTCACCACAGGGGGCTAACTATGGCTACACCTTC
CDR3aa: CASSPQGANYGYTF

v_gene: TRBV5-8
abundance: once
d_gene: NA
j_gene: TRBJ2-7
CDR3nt: TGTGCCAGCAGCTTGGAGGGACTGAGCTCCTACGAGCAGTACTTC
CDR3aa: CASSLEGLSSYEQYF

v_gene: TRBV29-1
abundance: NA
d_gene: TRBD2
j_gene: TRBJ2-1
CDR3nt: TGCAGCGTTGAAGGGGAGGGAGGGAGGGCCGTTGAGCAGTTCTTC
CDR3aa: CSVEGEGGRAVEQFF

v_gene: TRBV5-1
abundance: NA
d_gene: NA
j_gene: TRBJ2-2
CDR3nt: TGCGCCAGCAGCTTGCTTGGTAAAAACAACGGGGAGCTGTTTTTT
CDR3aa: CASSLLGKNNGELFF

v_gene: TRBV27
abundance: few
d_gene: NA
j_gene: TRBJ2-3
CDR3nt: TGTGCCAGCAGTTTATCCTACACAGATACGCAGTATTTT
CDR3aa: CASSLSYTDTQYF

v_gene: TRBV2
abundance: once
d_gene: TRBD1
j_gene: TRBJ2-7
CDR3nt: TGTGCCAGCAGTGAAACACCGGGACAGGGTGTGATCCAGTACTTC
CDR3aa: CASSETPGQGVIQYF

v_gene: TRBV7-9
abundance: NA
d_gene: TRBD2
j_gene: TRBJ2-7
CDR3nt: TGTGCCAGCAGCTTAGTACTAGCGGGGTACTACGAGCAGTACTTC
CDR3aa: CASSLVLAGYYEQYF

v_gene: TRBV6-1
abundance: NA
d_gene: TRBD2
j_gene: TRBJ2-1
CDR3nt: TGTGCCAGCAGTGAAGCAGGGGCGGGAGGGCCTCATGAGCAGTTCTTC
CDR3aa: CASSEAGAGGPHEQFF

v_gene: TRBV30
abundance: few
d_gene: TRBD1
j_gene: TRBJ1-2
CDR3nt: TGTGCCTGGAGTGTACGTCGCCAGGGGGCGGATGTCTACACCTTC
CDR3aa: CAWSVRRQGADVYTF

v_gene: TRBV5-1
abundance: NA
d_gene: NA
j_gene: TRBJ2-7
CDR3nt: TGCGCCAGCAGCCCCGGGGTAGCGAAGACCTACGAGCAGTACTTC
CDR3aa: CASSPGVAKTYEQYF

v_gene: TRBV2
abundance: NA
d_gene: TRBD2
j_gene: TRBJ2-3
CDR3nt: TGTGCCAGCACCTTAGAGACTAGCGGAAGCACAGATACGCAGTATTTT
CDR3aa: CASTLETSGSTDTQYF

v_gene: TRBV29-1
abundance: NA
d_gene: NA
j_gene: TRBJ1-1
CDR3nt: TGCAGCGGCATGGCGGGGGGTGGTGAAGCTTTCTTT
CDR3aa: CSGMAGGGEAFF

v_gene: TRBV19
abundance: NA
d_gene: TRBD2
j_gene: TRBJ2-1
CDR3nt: TGTGCCAGTAGTATCCCCCAGCGGGAGTACAATGAGCAGTTCTTC
CDR3aa: CASSIPQREYNEQFF

v_gene: TRBV28
abundance: NA
d_gene: NA
j_gene: TRBJ1-1
CDR3nt: TGTGCCAGCAGCTCCCCCACTGAAGCTTTCTTT
CDR3aa: CASSSPTEAFF

v_gene: TRBV29-1
abundance: NA
d_gene: NA
j_gene: TRBJ1-1
CDR3nt: TGCAGCGTTGGGTCGGGGGATGGCACTGAAGCTTTCTTT
CDR3aa: CSVGSGDGTEAFF

v_gene: TRBV2
abundance: NA
d_gene: NA
j_gene: TRBJ1-2
CDR3nt: TGTGCCAGCAGTGACAGTGGTGGCTACACCTTC
CDR3aa: CASSDSGGYTF